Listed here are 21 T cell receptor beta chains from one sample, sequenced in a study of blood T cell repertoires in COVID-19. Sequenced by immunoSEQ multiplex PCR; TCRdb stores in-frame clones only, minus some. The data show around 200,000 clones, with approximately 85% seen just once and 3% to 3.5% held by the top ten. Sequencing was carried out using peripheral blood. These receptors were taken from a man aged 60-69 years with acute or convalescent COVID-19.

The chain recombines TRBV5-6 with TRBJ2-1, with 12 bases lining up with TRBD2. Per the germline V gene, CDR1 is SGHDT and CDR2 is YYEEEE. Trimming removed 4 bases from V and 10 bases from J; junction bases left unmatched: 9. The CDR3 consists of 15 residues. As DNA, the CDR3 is TGTGCCAGCAGCCATCCGGGACTAGCGGGCTCGGAGCAGTTCTTC. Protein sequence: CASSHPGLAGSEQFF. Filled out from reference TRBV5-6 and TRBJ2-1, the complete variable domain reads DAGVTQSPTHLIKTRGQQVTLRCSPKSGHDTVSWYQQALGQGPQFIFQYYEEEERQRGNFPDRFSGHQFPNYSSELNVNALLLGDSALYLCASSHPGLAGSEQFFGPGTRLTVL.

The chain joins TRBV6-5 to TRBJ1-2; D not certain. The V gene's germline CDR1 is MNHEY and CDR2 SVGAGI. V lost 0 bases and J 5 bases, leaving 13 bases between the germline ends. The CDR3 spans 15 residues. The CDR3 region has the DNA TGTGCCAGCAGTTACTCAGCGACGGCGAGATATGGCTACACCTTC. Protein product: CASSYSATARYGYTF.

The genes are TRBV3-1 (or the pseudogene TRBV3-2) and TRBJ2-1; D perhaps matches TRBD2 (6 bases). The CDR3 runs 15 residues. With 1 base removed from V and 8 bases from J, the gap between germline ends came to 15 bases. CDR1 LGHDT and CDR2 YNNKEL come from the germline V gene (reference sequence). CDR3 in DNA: TGTGCCAGCAGCCAAGGGCCGGGAGTTCAGTATGAGCAGTTCTTC. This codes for CASSQGPGVQYEQFF.

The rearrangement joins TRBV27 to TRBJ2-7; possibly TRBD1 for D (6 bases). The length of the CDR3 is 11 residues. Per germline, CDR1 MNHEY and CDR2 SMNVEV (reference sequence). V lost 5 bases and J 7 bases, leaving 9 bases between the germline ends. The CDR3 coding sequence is TGTGCCAGCAGTCGAGGACAGGAGCAGTACTTC. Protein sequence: CASSRGQEQYF.

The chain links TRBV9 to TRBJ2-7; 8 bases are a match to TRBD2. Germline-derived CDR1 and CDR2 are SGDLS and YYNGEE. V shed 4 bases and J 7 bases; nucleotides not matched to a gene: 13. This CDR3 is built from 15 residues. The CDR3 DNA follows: TGTGCCAGCAGCCCCCAGGGTAGCGGGGTCGTGGAGCAGTACTTC. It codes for CASSPQGSGVVEQYF.

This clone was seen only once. CDR3 DNA: TGTGCCAGCAGCTCGACTGGGCGAGGGGAAGCTTTCTTT. It specifies CASSSTGRGEAFF. J is TRBJ1-1 and V is TRBV7-2; no clear D. CDR3 length equals 13 residues. Germline CDR1 reads SGHTA; CDR2 reads FQGNSA. Trimming pared 4 bases from V and 8 bases from J, leaving 14 bases between.

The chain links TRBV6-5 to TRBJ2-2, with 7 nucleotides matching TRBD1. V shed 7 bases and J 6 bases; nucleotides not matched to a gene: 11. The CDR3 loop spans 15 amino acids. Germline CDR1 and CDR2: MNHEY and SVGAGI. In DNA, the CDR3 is TGTGCCAGCAAAGTACAGGGGTCCTGGGCCGGGGAGCTGTTTTTT. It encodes CASKVQGSWAGELFF.

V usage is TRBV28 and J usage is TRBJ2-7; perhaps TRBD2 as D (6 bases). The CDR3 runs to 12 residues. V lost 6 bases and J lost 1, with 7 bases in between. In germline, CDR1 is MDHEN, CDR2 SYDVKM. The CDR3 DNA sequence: TGTGCCAGCAGGGGGACTTCCTACGAGCAGTACTTC. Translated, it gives CASRGTSYEQYF.

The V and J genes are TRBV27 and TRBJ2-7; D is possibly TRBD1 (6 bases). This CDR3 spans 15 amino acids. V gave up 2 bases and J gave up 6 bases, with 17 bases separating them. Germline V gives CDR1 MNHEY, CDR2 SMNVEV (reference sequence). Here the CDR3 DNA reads TGTGCCAGCAGTTTAAAAGTAACAGGGTCTCCCGAGCAGTACTTC. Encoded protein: CASSLKVTGSPEQYF.

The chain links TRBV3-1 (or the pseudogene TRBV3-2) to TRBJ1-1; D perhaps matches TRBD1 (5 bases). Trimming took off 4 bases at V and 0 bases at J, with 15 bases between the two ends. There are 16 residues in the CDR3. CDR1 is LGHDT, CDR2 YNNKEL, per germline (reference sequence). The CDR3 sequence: CASSRRGRIMNTEAFF. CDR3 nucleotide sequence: TGTGCCAGCAGCCGAAGGGGAAGGATTATGAACACTGAAGCTTTCTTT.

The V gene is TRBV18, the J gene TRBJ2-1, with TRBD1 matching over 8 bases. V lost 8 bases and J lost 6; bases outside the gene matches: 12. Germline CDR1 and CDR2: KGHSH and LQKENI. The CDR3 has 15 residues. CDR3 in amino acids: CASPGSGQAANEQFF. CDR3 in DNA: TGTGCCAGCCCCGGTTCGGGACAGGCCGCCAATGAGCAGTTCTTC.

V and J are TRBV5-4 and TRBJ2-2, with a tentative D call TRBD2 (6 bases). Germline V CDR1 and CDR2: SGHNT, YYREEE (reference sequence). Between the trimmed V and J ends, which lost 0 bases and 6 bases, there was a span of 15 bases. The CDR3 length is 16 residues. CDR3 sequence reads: CASSLAGGRGSGELFF. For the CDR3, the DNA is TGTGCCAGCAGCTTGGCCGGGGGTCGTGGTTCCGGGGAGCTGTTTTTT.

The CDR3 region is CASSQRTGQTGELFF. The CDR3 region has the DNA TGTGCCAGCAGCCAACGGACCGGACAGACCGGGGAGCTGTTTTTT. The rearrangement uses TRBV7-9 and TRBJ2-2; D perhaps matches TRBD1 (6 bases). Germline CDR1 and CDR2: SEHNR and FQNEAQ (reference sequence). V was cut by 5 bases and J by 5 bases, with 15 bases left in between. The CDR3 covers 15 residues.

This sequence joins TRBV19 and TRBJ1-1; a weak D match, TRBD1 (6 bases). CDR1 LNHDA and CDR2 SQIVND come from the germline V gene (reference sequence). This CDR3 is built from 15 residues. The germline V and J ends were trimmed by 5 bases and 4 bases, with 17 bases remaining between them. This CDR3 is CASSPRTVLGTEAFF. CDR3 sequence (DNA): TGTGCCAGTAGTCCGAGGACAGTTCTCGGCACTGAAGCTTTCTTT.

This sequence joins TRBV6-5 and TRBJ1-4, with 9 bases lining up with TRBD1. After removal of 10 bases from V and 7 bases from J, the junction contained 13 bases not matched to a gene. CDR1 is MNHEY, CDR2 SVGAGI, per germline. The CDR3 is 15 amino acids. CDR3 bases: TGTGCCATCTCCCCGAACAGGGGGCAGTTTGAAAAACTGTTTTTT. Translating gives CAISPNRGQFEKLFF.

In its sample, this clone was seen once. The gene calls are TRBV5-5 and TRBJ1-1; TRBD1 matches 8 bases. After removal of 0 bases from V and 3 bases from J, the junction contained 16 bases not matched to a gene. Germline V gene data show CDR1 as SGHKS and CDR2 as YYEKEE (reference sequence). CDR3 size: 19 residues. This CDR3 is CASSLGRGRRGLGDTEAFF. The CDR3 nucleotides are TGTGCCAGCAGCTTGGGCCGGGGCCGCAGGGGGCTTGGTGACACTGAAGCTTTCTTT.

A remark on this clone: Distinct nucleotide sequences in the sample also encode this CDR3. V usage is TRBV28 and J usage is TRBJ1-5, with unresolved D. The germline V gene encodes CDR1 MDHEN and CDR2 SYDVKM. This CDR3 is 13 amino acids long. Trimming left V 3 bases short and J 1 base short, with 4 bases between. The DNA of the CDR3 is TGTGCCAGCAGTTTGCGGAGCAATCAGCCCCAGCATTTT. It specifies CASSLRSNQPQHF.

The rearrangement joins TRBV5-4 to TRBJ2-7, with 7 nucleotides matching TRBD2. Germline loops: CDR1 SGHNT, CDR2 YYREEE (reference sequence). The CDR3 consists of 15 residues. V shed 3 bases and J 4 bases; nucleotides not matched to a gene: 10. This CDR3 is CASSSPQGGKYEQYF. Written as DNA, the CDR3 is TGTGCCAGCAGCTCCCCCCAGGGAGGGAAGTACGAGCAGTACTTC.

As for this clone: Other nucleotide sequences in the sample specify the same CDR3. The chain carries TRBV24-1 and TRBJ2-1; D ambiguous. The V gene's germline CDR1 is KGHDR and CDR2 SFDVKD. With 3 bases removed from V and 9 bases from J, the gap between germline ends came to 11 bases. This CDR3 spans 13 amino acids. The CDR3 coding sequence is TGTGCCACCAGTGATCAAGACTCACGTGAGCAGTTCTTC. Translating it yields CATSDQDSREQFF.

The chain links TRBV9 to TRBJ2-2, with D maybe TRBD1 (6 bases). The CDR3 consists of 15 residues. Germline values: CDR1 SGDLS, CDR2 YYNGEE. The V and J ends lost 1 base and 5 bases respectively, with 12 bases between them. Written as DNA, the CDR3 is TGTGCCAGCAGCGTATCGGGGACATCTACCGGGGAGCTGTTTTTT. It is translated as CASSVSGTSTGELFF.

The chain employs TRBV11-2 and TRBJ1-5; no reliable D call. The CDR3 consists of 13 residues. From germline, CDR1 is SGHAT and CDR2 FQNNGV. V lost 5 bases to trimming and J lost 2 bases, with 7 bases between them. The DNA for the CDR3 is TGTGCCAGCAGCCTCCTCGGCAATCAGCCCCAGCATTTT. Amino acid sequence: CASSLLGNQPQHF. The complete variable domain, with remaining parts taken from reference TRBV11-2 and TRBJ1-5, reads EAGVAQSPRYKIIEKRQSVAFWCNPISGHATLYWYQQILGQGPKLLIQFQNNGVVDDSQLPKDRFSAERLKGVDSTLKIQPAKLEDSAVYLCASSLLGNQPQHFGDGTRLSIL.